The T cell receptor beta chain described here comes from a study of T cells after yellow fever vaccination (dated by TCRdb to the late 2010s). Describing the broader study: The SMART-Seq v4 Ultra Low Input RNA kit was used to prepare libraries from fractions with low cell numbers. To follow T-cell clones before and after primary and booster YFV17D yellow fever vaccination, bulk TCR alpha and beta repertoires were sequenced over time. The cohort comprised two healthy male donors, one aged 18 to 29 and one aged 30 to 40 years. Blood was drawn at multiple timepoints before and after primary and secondary immunization, with bulk PBMC replicates and cell subsets isolated. Summary of the overall study and its limitations: After the booster, most clones that had expanded after primary vaccination were detected again (around 97% of CD4 and around nine tenths of CD8), suggesting broad maintenance of memory. A small fraction of clonotypes appeared in both the CD4 and CD8 compartments, likely as a result of convergent recombination. Only two donors were included in the study, so the extent to which the findings can be generalized is limited. The secondary T-cell response was weaker than the primary response but faster, peaking on day 5 instead of day 15. Computational filtering was required because FACS-sorted repertoires could contain abundant contaminating clonotypes from the bulk population.

The CDR3 covers 10 residues, taking in both the cysteine and the valine. The read is trimmed to its CDR3 DNA, 30 bases read in frame from base 1. CDR1 and CDR2 (ENHRY, SYGVKD) derive from the germline V gene. V was cut back by 2 bases and J by 7 bases, leaving a gap of 3 bases between them. The label giving this sample's treatment or condition can be read as: live attenuated yellow fever vaccine strain. At each blood-draw timepoint, two biological replicates of bulk PBMCs were obtained. A standard Ficoll-Paque protocol was used to isolate PBMCs from peripheral blood. TriZol was used to extract RNA from bulk PBMCs, CD4 and CD8 fractions, and dextramer-positive and dextramer-negative fractions. These reads were obtained on an Illumina NovaSeq 6000. TCR cDNA was synthesized by 5'RACE template switching, which introduced a universal primer site and unique molecular identifiers. Priming for cDNA synthesis came from both the TCR alpha and TCR beta constant segments. Library amplification involved two PCR steps, and the second step added sample barcodes and sequencing adapters. Sequencing of libraries was performed on Illumina HiSeq 2500 (2x100 bp) or NovaSeq (2x150 bp). As for the original processing: MIGEC handled demultiplexing of reads and collapsing into UMI consensus sequences, while MiXCR performed V(D)J alignment. Vaccine-responding clonotypes were identified with edgeR using replicate PBMC samples, with FDR below 0.01 and a log2 fold change above 5 up to day 15 being required. Bulk clonotypes were assigned CD4 or CD8 identity according to which sequenced CD4 or CD8 repertoire held them at higher abundance. In-frame beta chains were kept once TCRdb had trimmed the public reads at Q25 with fastp and called clones with MiXCR. Duplicate CDR3 protein sequences are folded into a single record with the most common DNA and genes. For this entry, the V and J calls and clone size follow TCRdb and not the study's own pipeline. The sample table contains roughly 310,000 distinct CDR3 sequences; only one count was recorded for around 4% of them. The ten largest clones represent around a quarter of the sample.

This clonotype was seen ten or more times. No antigen is known for it. There are no base qualities to consult, and no much larger clone falls within one base. This receptor was obtained from a man aged 18 to 29 who received the YFV17D yellow fever vaccine. The specimen was PBMCs, collected on the day of the yellow fever booster vaccination. The receptor chain draws on TRBV10-3 and TRBJ2-7; confidence is insufficient to name the D gene. The nucleotide sequence is TGTGCCATCAGTGAGAATGAGCAGTACGTC. This encodes CAISENEQYV.